This TCR beta chain came from a study of cytomegalovirus exposure and HLA in healthy donors. Germline CDR1 is MDHEN and CDR2 is SYDVKM. The CDR3 extends over 12 amino acids. V was shortened by 5 bases and J by 5 bases, with 9 bases between the two germline ends. The PCR made use of 60 Vbeta and 13 Jbeta primers. Measured with immunoSEQ multiplex PCR; TCRdb has only the in-frame clones, and not every one. This repertoire includes 110,000 to 150,000 clones. Sequencing used PBMCs. This chain uses TRBV28 with TRBJ1-2; maybe TRBD1 (5 bases). This clonotype was sampled from a male donor in good health and CMV-seronegative. CDR3 in amino acids: CASSIGVYGYTF. DNA for the CDR3: TGTGCCAGCAGTATAGGGGTTTATGGCTACACCTTC.